This T cell receptor (beta chain) appears in the sequencing data of a study of T cell responses to AZD1222 COVID-19 vaccine. Repertoires were generated with immunoSEQ multiplex PCR, while TCRdb's copy carries only in-frame clones and drops some. Found here are 110,000 or so clones, roughly 90% of them singletons; the top ten hold about 15%. The sample in question was peripheral blood, obtained on day 0 of AZD1222 vaccination. This clonotype originated in an adult in good health.

DNA of the CDR3: TGTGCCAGCAGCGCGGACAGTTTGAGCTCTGGAAACACCATATATTTT. Its translation is CASSADSLSSGNTIYF. The V call is TRBV9, the J call TRBJ1-3; D may be TRBD1 (6 bases). The CDR3 has 16 residues. Germline-derived CDR1 and CDR2 are SGDLS and YYNGEE. Between the trimmed V and J ends, which lost 3 bases and 0 bases, there was a span of 13 bases.